The TCR beta chain described here comes from a study of somatic mutations in cytotoxic T cells in rheumatoid arthritis. Overall study findings and caveats: CD8+ T-cell clonality showed no significant difference between rheumatoid arthritis patients and age-matched healthy controls.

Concerning this clone: Its specificity is not known.

V shed 6 bases and J 2 bases; nucleotides not matched to a gene: 10. The germline V gene encodes CDR1 MNHEY and CDR2 SVGAGI. CDR3 length: 15 residues. The method was immunoSEQ multiplex PCR; TCRdb's version includes in-frame clones alone and lacks a portion of them. Of over 20,000 clones listed, roughly 82% are singletons. Sequencing was performed on CD8+ T cells sorted from blood. The chain joins TRBV6-5 to TRBJ2-7; 7 bases are a match to TRBD2. The sequence derives from a man in his forties or fifties in good health. The CDR3 DNA reads as TGTGCCAGCAGGTTACTCGCGGGGGAAACCTACGAGCAGTACTTC. It is translated as CASRLLAGETYEQYF.